These 27 T cell receptor beta chains were sequenced from one sample in a study of shared clonotypes between healthy human individuals. Measured with immunoSEQ multiplex PCR; TCRdb has only the in-frame clones, and not every one. This sample carries 450,000 to 500,000 clones, roughly 80% of them seen once, and the ten largest clones take about an eighth. The sample consisted of PBMCs. All receptors come from a woman aged 40 to 50 in good health. Some clones in this sample may be carry-over from other donors' samples.

The CDR3 loop is CANGVGETQYF. The CDR3 DNA reads as TGTGCCAACGGAGTGGGGGAGACCCAGTACTTC. V usage is TRBV6-1 and J usage is TRBJ2-5; D is unresolved. The V and J ends lost 10 bases and 5 bases respectively, with 11 bases between them. The CDR3 has 11 amino acids. The germline CDR1 and CDR2 sequences are MNHNS and SASEGT.

Here the CDR3 reads CASETGARSQPQHF. The CDR3 DNA sequence: TGTGCCAGTGAGACAGGGGCACGAAGTCAGCCCCAGCATTTT. This sequence joins TRBV19 and TRBJ1-5; 8 bases map to TRBD1. V dropped 8 bases and J dropped 6; count of bases not matched to a gene: 9. This CDR3 has 14 residues. Germline lookup yields CDR1 LNHDA and CDR2 SQIVND (reference sequence).

The CDR3 coding sequence is TGCAGCGGGCTGACAGGGGGTGGGGAGACCCAGTACTTC. Protein sequence: CSGLTGGGETQYF. This rearrangement joins TRBV29-1 to TRBJ2-5; 9 nucleotides line up with TRBD1. V lost 7 bases, J lost 5 bases, and 8 bases stayed unmatched. CDR1 is SQVTM, CDR2 ANQGSEA, per germline. The CDR3 loop spans 13 amino acids.

As concerns this clone: A far larger clone is only one base removed, so a read error is likely. The V and J genes are TRBV10-3 and TRBJ1-5; no definite D call. This CDR3 comprises 16 residues. Trimming cost V 0 bases and J 10 bases, with 19 bases left between them. The V gene's germline CDR1 is ENHRY and CDR2 SYGVKD. CDR3 DNA: TGTGCCATCAGTGAGTCAGGGCACCTGGGTGACGGTCCCCAGCATTTT. The encoded protein is CAISESGHLGDGPQHF.

This chain joins TRBV6-5 and TRBJ1-1; possibly TRBD1 for D (5 bases). Trimming removed 6 bases from V and 4 bases from J, with 18 bases in between. There are 15 residues in the CDR3. Germline assignment: CDR1 MNHEY and CDR2 SVGAGI. The CDR3 DNA follows: TGTGCCAGCAGCGGTGGCGTGGGGCTAGGCACTGAAGCTTTCTTT. Translation: CASSGGVGLGTEAFF.

V is TRBV28 and J is TRBJ1-3; TRBD1 agrees at 8 bases. V was clipped by 5 bases and J by 0 bases; unmatched bases: 6. The CDR3 contains 16 residues. The germline V gene has CDR1 MDHEN and CDR2 SYDVKM. In DNA form, the CDR3 reads TGTGCCAGCAGTGCGCTAACAGGGGGCTCTGGAAACACCATATATTTT. This codes for CASSALTGGSGNTIYF.

This chain links TRBV6-1 with TRBJ1-1, with 9 positions matching TRBD1. The V gene's germline CDR1 is MNHNS and CDR2 SASEGT. This CDR3 has 16 amino acids. J gave up 8 bases and V 2 bases, and 12 bases lay outside the gene matches. CDR3 protein: CASSELTGGFPREAFF. The CDR3 region has the DNA TGTGCCAGCAGTGAACTTACAGGGGGCTTCCCTCGGGAAGCTTTCTTT.

As concerns this clone: One base separates it from a far larger clone, so it is likely a read error. The chain joins TRBV10-2 to TRBJ2-7, with D tentatively TRBD1 or TRBD2 (5 bases each). With 2 bases removed from V and 2 bases from J, the gap between germline ends came to 10 bases. CDR1 is WSHSY and CDR2 is SAAADI in the germline V gene. The CDR3 totals 14 residues. The CDR3 DNA follows: TGCGCCAGCAGTGAGGCCGGGGCAACCTACGAGCAGTACTTC. This sequence encodes CASSEAGATYEQYF.

The chain joins TRBV5-8 to TRBJ2-7, with 11 bases fitting TRBD2. V lost 1 base and J lost 5; bases outside the gene matches: 8. Germline V gene lookup returns CDR1 SGHTS and CDR2 YDEGEE. This CDR3 has 16 residues. CDR3 sequence (DNA): TGTGCCAGCAGCTTGTCCTGGACTAGCGGGTTGGACGAGCAGTACTTC. Its protein is CASSLSWTSGLDEQYF.

This chain uses TRBV10-3 with TRBJ2-1; 7 bases map to TRBD1. CDR1 ENHRY and CDR2 SYGVKD come from the germline V gene. V shed 11 bases, J shed 6 bases, and the junction held 7 bases outside the gene matches. The CDR3 loop spans 12 amino acids. Here the CDR3 DNA reads TGTGCCGCCTCCGACAGGGCCAATGAGCAGTTCTTC. Protein: CAASDRANEQFF.

The chain joins TRBV23-1 to TRBJ1-5, with D unresolved. TRBV23-1 is placed among ORFs of uncertain function. This CDR3 contains 15 residues. V lost 1 base and J 7 bases, leaving 14 bases between the germline ends. In nucleotides, the CDR3 is TGCGCCAGCAGTCAATTTGCAGGAGCGAGACAGCCCCAGCATTTT. Translation: CASSQFAGARQPQHF.

This rearrangement joins TRBV28 to TRBJ2-5, with unresolved D. The germline V gene encodes CDR1 MDHEN and CDR2 SYDVKM. V was clipped by 5 bases and J by 0 bases, with 10 bases between them. The CDR3 loop spans 14 amino acids. This chain's CDR3 is CASSLGTHQETQYF. CDR3 DNA: TGTGCCAGCAGTCTAGGTACACACCAAGAGACCCAGTACTTC.

The rearrangement uses TRBV18 and TRBJ1-1; D call uncertain. V lost 4 bases to trimming and J lost 0 bases, with 6 bases between them. Germline V lookup: CDR1 KGHSH, CDR2 LQKENI. The CDR3 loop spans 13 amino acids. The CDR3 here is CASSREVNTEAFF. In DNA form, the CDR3 reads TGTGCCAGCTCACGGGAAGTGAACACTGAAGCTTTCTTT.

The V call is TRBV29-1, the J call TRBJ2-7; 8 nucleotides align to TRBD2. CDR3 size: 12 residues. J was trimmed by 4 bases and V by 6 bases; bases with no gene match: 5. Germline V gene sequence: CDR1 SQVTM, CDR2 ANQGSEA. The CDR3 region has the DNA TGCAGCGTAGCGGGAGATCGGTACGAGCAGTACTTC. Protein: CSVAGDRYEQYF.

A word on this clone: This sequence is one base from a far larger clone and is likely a read error. V usage is TRBV29-1 and J usage is TRBJ2-1; possible D gene TRBD2, 6 bases. The germline V gene has CDR1 SQVTM and CDR2 ANQGSEA. With 4 bases removed from V and 6 bases from J, the gap between germline ends came to 16 bases. CDR3 length: 14 residues. CDR3 DNA: TGCAGCGTTGTGGGGGGAGAGTTCTCCAATGAGCAGTTCTTC. This gives the protein CSVVGGEFSNEQFF.

On this clone itself: The sample has other DNA sequences that encode this CDR3 too. This sequence joins TRBV7-2 and TRBJ2-1; 7 bases are a match to TRBD1. Trimming removed 6 bases from V and 0 bases from J; junction bases left unmatched: 5. Germline CDR1 is SGHTA and CDR2 is FQGNSA. The CDR3 is 15 amino acids. This chain's CDR3 is CASSWGQSSYNEQFF. DNA of the CDR3: TGTGCCAGCAGTTGGGGACAGAGCTCCTACAATGAGCAGTTCTTC.

The chain joins TRBV2 to TRBJ2-3; TRBD2 aligns across 9 bases. V was clipped by 6 bases and J by 9 bases; unmatched bases: 1. This CDR3 comprises 11 residues. Germline V gene sequence: CDR1 SNHLY, CDR2 FYNNEI. CDR3 loop: CASSGLATQYF. DNA for the CDR3: TGTGCCAGCAGCGGACTAGCGACGCAGTATTTT.

CDR3 DNA sequence: TGTGCCAGCAGTTACCCAGCTAGCGGGAGGCAAGAGACCCAGTACTTC. Amino acids: CASSYPASGRQETQYF. The chain joins TRBV6-5 to TRBJ2-5, with 11 bases that match TRBD2. V lost 2 bases and J lost 2; bases outside the gene matches: 4. The CDR3 length is 16 residues. Germline values: CDR1 MNHEY, CDR2 SVGAGI.

The CDR3 protein is CASSPHPHYEQYF. In DNA, the CDR3 is TGCGCCAGCAGCCCGCACCCCCACTACGAGCAGTACTTC. This sequence joins TRBV5-1 and TRBJ2-7, with no clear D. This CDR3 is built from 13 residues. Trimming stripped 4 bases from V and 3 bases from J, with 11 bases between. Germline-derived CDR1 and CDR2 are SGHRS and YFSETQ. Based on the CDR3 plus reference TRBV5-1 and TRBJ2-7, the full variable domain is KAGVTQTPRYLIKTRGQQVTLSCSPISGHRSVSWYQQTPGQGLQFLFEYFSETQRNKGNFPGRFSGRQFSNSRSEMNVSTLELGDSALYLCASSPHPHYEQYFGPGTRLTVT.

This chain connects TRBV19 to TRBJ2-2; 12 positions match TRBD1. CDR1 LNHDA and CDR2 SQIVND come from the germline V gene (reference sequence). The CDR3 is 15 amino acids. V gave up 6 bases and J gave up 7 bases; unmatched junction bases: 6. The CDR3 sequence: CASRMGQGAIGELFF. The CDR3 DNA reads as TGTGCCAGTAGAATGGGACAGGGGGCGATCGGGGAGCTGTTTTTT.

The V call is TRBV6-5, the J call TRBJ2-7; the D gene is possibly TRBD1 (6 bases). Germline CDR1 and CDR2: MNHEY and SVGAGI. This CDR3 has 14 residues. Trimming cost V 4 bases and J 2 bases, with 12 bases left between them. The CDR3 region has the DNA TGTGCCAGCAGTTTGGCAGGGGTAACCTACGAGCAGTACTTC. Protein: CASSLAGVTYEQYF.

This CDR3 is CAWSTGLAGGSNTGELFF. The CDR3 bases are TGTGCCTGGAGTACGGGACTAGCGGGAGGGTCGAACACCGGGGAGCTGTTTTTT. J is TRBJ2-2 and V is TRBV30; 16 bases match TRBD2. The germline V gene encodes CDR1 GTSNPN and CDR2 SVGIG (reference sequence). Germline trimming cut 2 bases from V and 0 bases from J; bases unmatched to any gene: 3. The CDR3 consists of 18 residues.

The V gene is TRBV7-8, the J gene TRBJ1-5, with D possibly TRBD1 on 6 matching bases. Germline V CDR1 and CDR2: SGHVS, FQNEAQ. The germline V and J ends were trimmed by 5 bases and 0 bases, with 17 bases remaining between them. CDR3 length: 17 residues. The CDR3: CASSPWDTDYSNQPQHF. CDR3 DNA: TGTGCCAGCAGCCCCTGGGACACCGACTATAGCAATCAGCCCCAGCATTTT. Filled out from reference TRBV7-8 and TRBJ1-5, the complete variable domain reads GAGVSQSPRYKVAKRGQDVALRCDPISGHVSLFWYQQALGQGPEFLTYFQNEAQLDKSGLPSDRFFAERPEGSVSTLKIQRTQQEDSAVYLCASSPWDTDYSNQPQHFGDGTRLSIL.

The chain has TRBV2 and TRBJ2-2, with unresolved D. The CDR3 consists of 12 residues. V was pared by 2 bases and J by 6 bases, with 4 bases between. Germline assignment: CDR1 SNHLY and CDR2 FYNNEI. In DNA, the CDR3 is TGTGCCAGCAGTGAATTTTCCGGGGAGCTGTTTTTT. Translation gives CASSEFSGELFF.

The chain joins TRBV9 to TRBJ2-1, with 8 bases lining up with TRBD2. J lost 5 bases, V lost 4 bases, and 11 bases had no gene match. CDR1 is SGDLS and CDR2 is YYNGEE in the germline V gene. The CDR3 totals 16 residues. Here the CDR3 DNA reads TGTGCCAGCAGCCCAAAACTAGCGGTTAAAGACAATGAGCAGTTCTTC. This codes for CASSPKLAVKDNEQFF.

This chain uses TRBV29-1 with TRBJ1-1, with unresolved D. The CDR3 extends over 14 amino acids. Looked up from germline, CDR1 is SQVTM and CDR2 is ANQGSEA. V was pared by 5 bases and J by 3 bases, with 16 bases between. The CDR3, as DNA: TGCAGCGTTTCGAGTGGGATTCGGGACACTGAAGCTTTCTTT. Translating it yields CSVSSGIRDTEAFF.

About this clone itself: Within the sample, other DNA sequences also encode this same CDR3. The V and J genes are TRBV28 and TRBJ2-1; TRBD2 aligns across 7 bases. The CDR3 extends over 15 amino acids. Germline values: CDR1 MDHEN, CDR2 SYDVKM. Trimming removed 2 bases from V and 3 bases from J; junction bases left unmatched: 4. DNA for the CDR3: TGTGCCAGCAGTTTAGCGGGAGAGGGCTACAATGAGCAGTTCTTC. Encoded protein: CASSLAGEGYNEQFF.